The T cell receptor (beta chain) under discussion was sequenced for a study of blood T cells in healthy people across ages. With a J-beta primer mix and a sample-barcoded 5' primer, a second PCR ran roughly 6 to 11 cycles. CDR3-containing paired-end reads numbered at least 2.5 million in each sample. TCRdb ran MiXCR on the 5' RACE reads and lists one entry per CDR3 protein. The sample consists of more than 750,000 distinct CDR3 sequences, just under 30% of them appearing once. This clonotype was recorded many times. Its antigen is undetermined. The germline gene is not matched at one end of the junction; a read error may be the cause. Notes on the study in general: More naive CD4+ cells and higher diversity were found in long-lived than in aged donors.

The CDR3 length is 12 residues. Separately, the same data were catalogued under a study of T cells of mothers and their children. That source reports: A few healthy Caucasian mothers, along with their six children, served as the donors.

Sample: blood. This chain joins TRBV12-3 or TRBV12-4 and TRBJ2-2; D is unresolved. The sequence came from a woman aged 40 to 55 in good health. CDR3 DNA: TGCGCCAGCAGCTTGGTCCCCGGGGAGCTGTTTTTT. Translated: CASSLVPGELFF.